This TCR beta chain stems from a study of blood T cells in healthy people across ages. Study-wide findings and caveats: Across the age range, TCR beta diversity per million T cells fell in a roughly linear way. Naive CD4+ cells and diversity were both higher in long-lived donors than in aged donors. Estimated diversity across one million T cells was deemed an underestimate.

Germline V gene sequence: CDR1 KGHDR, CDR2 SFDVKD. The length of the CDR3 is 15 residues. The trim removed 2 bases at V and 4 bases at J, leaving 5 bases unmatched. As concerns this clonotype: The antigen is unknown.

Primers used in a second PCR of about 6 to 12 cycles were a sample-barcoded 5' primer and a J-beta primer mix. A template-switch adaptor with 12 random nucleotides tagged each cDNA molecule. TCRdb ran MiXCR on the 5' RACE reads and lists one entry per CDR3 protein. The sample contains 700,000 or so distinct CDR3 sequences, about a fifth of which appear only once. The sequencing sample was made of blood. The clonotype originates from a man in his 70s in good health. V is TRBV24-1 and J is TRBJ2-3, with 7 bases that match TRBD2. CDR3 DNA sequence: TGTGCCACCAGTGATTCCCCTAGCGGCGCAGATACGCAGTATTTT. The encoded protein is CATSDSPSGADTQYF.